This TCR beta chain stems from a study of blood T cells in healthy people across ages. CDR3 length: 12 amino acids. The V and J ends lost 6 bases and 5 bases respectively, with 10 bases between them. Primed by a sample-barcoded 5' primer and a J-beta primer mix, a second PCR proceeded for about 7 to 11 cycles. MiXCR, run by TCRdb on the 5' RACE reads, gives a single entry per CDR3 protein. The sample yields some 1.6 million distinct CDR3 sequences, 30% to 35% seen once. This clonotype was recorded once. This TCR came from a woman aged 25-40 years in good health. Sequenced: blood. The chain is built from TRBV12-3 or TRBV12-4 and TRBJ2-5; D gene uncertain. CDR3 protein: CASRGNSETQYF. The CDR3 DNA is TGTGCCAGCAGGGGGAATTCCGAGACCCAGTACTTC.